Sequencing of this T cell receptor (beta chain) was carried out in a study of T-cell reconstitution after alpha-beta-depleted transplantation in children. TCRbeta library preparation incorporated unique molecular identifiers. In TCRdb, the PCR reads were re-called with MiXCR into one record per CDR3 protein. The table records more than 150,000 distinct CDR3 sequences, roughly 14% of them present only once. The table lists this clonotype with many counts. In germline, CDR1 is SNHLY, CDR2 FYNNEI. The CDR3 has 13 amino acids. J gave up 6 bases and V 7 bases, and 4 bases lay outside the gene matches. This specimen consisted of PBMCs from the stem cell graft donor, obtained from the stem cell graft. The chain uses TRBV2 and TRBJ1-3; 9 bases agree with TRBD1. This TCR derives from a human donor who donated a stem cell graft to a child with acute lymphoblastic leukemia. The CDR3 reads CASIRDRENTIYF. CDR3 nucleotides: TGTGCCAGCATCCGGGACAGGGAAAACACCATATATTTT.